This T cell receptor beta chain was sequenced in a study of T-cell reconstitution after alpha-beta-depleted transplantation in children (dated by TCRdb to about 2016). In the study overall: Using TCR repertoire profiling, the study quantitatively followed how T-cell immune reconstitution unfolded in children after TCRalphabeta/CD19-depleted allogeneic hematopoietic cell transplantation. Broader findings and caveats from the paper: The high TCRbeta diversity at day 60 in some patients was ascribed to recipient T cells and intrathymic progenitors that had survived conditioning. Over subsequent months, a decline in hyperexpanded clone frequencies was noted, and after one year, T-cell counts and TCRbeta diversity were mostly ascribed to newly produced T cells. The apparently early recovery of alphabetaT-cell counts about two months after transplant reportedly depended on only several hundred rapidly expanded clones that came from non-depleted graft cells.

The library relied on PCR. The run used an Illumina HiSeq 2500. Molecular barcoding was employed in the preparation of TCR libraries, with unique molecular identifiers being used to normalize TCRbeta repertoire quantification. In-frame beta chains were kept once TCRdb had trimmed the public reads at Q25 with fastp and called clones with MiXCR. Every distinct CDR3 protein forms one entry, paired with its most common genes and DNA. In all, the sample holds approximately 130,000 distinct CDR3 sequences, and more than 9.5% of those were seen once. 20% to 30% of the sample rests with the top ten. CDR1 MNHEY and CDR2 SVGEGT were looked up in the germline V gene. The CDR3 sequence holds 15 residues, the cysteine and phenylalanine included. Only the CDR3 part of the read is kept: 45 bases, read in frame from the first base. V gives up 3 bases and J gives up 0 bases, and the segment between their germline ends measures 11 bases.

Concerning this clonotype itself: The specificity of this receptor is unknown. Base qualities are not at hand, and no much larger clone is one base apart.

The treatment or condition tag for this specimen amounts to: allogeneic hematopoietic cell transplantation with graft depleted of TCRalphabeta T cells and CD19 B cells. The children who served as transplant recipients had been given grafts of TCRalphabeta/CD19-depleted allogeneic hematopoietic cells. This TCR came from a girl under three years old who had a stem cell transplant for combined immunodeficiency, so the T cells may come from the graft donor. The chain employs TRBV6-2 or TRBV6-3 and TRBJ2-5; a tentative D match to TRBD1 spans 6 bases. The sequences come from PBMCs, mostly from graft donor cells, collected 180 days after TCRalphabeta/CD19-depleted stem cell transplant. CDR3 region: CASSYFGQHQETQYF. The DNA sequence follows: TGTGCCAGCAGTTATTTCGGACAGCACCAAGAGACCCAGTACTTC.